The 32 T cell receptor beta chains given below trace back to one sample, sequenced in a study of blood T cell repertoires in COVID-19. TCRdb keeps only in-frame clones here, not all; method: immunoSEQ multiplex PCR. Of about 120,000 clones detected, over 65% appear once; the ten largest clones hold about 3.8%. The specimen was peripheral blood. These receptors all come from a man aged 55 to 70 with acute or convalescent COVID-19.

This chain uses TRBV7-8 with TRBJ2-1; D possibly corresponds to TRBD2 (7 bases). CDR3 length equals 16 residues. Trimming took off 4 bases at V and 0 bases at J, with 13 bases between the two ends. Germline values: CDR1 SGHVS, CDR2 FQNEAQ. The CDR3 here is CASSSGEGSSYNEQFF. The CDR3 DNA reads TGTGCCAGCAGCTCAGGGGAGGGGAGCTCCTACAATGAGCAGTTCTTC.

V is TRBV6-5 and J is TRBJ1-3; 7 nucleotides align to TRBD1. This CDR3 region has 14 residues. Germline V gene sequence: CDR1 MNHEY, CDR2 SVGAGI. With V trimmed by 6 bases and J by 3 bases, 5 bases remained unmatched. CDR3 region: CASSSTGDGNTIYF. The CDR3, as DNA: TGTGCCAGCAGCTCCACAGGGGATGGAAACACCATATATTTT.

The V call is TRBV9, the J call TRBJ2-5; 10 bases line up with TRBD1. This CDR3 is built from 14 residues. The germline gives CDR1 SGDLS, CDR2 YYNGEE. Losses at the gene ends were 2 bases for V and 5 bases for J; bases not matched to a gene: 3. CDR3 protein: CASSVTGQGETQYF. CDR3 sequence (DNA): TGTGCCAGCAGCGTGACGGGACAGGGGGAGACCCAGTACTTC.

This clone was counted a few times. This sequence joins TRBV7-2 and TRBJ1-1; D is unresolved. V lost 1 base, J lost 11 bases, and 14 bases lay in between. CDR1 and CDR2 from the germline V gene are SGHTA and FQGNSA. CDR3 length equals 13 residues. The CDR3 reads CASSLGDIRVAFF. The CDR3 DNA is TGTGCCAGCAGCTTAGGAGATATTAGAGTGGCTTTCTTT.

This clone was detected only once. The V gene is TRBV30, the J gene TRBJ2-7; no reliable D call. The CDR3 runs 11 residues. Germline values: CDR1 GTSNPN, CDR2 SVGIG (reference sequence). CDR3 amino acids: CALTAAYEQYF. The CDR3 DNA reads TGTGCTTTGACTGCCGCCTACGAGCAGTACTTC.

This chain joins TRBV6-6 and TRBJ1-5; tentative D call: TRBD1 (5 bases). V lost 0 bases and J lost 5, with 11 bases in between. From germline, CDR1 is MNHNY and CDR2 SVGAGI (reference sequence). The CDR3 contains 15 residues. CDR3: CASSYSNRSYQPQHF. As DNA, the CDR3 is TGTGCCAGCAGTTACTCGAACAGGAGTTATCAGCCCCAGCATTTT.

The CDR3 coding sequence is TGTGCCAGCAAAGAGCTCCCGGGTGAGCAGTACTTC. The encoded protein is CASKELPGEQYF. J is TRBJ2-7 and V is TRBV28; no clear D. The CDR3 covers 12 residues. Germline V gene sequence: CDR1 MDHEN, CDR2 SYDVKM. With 7 bases removed from V and 7 bases from J, the gap between germline ends came to 14 bases.

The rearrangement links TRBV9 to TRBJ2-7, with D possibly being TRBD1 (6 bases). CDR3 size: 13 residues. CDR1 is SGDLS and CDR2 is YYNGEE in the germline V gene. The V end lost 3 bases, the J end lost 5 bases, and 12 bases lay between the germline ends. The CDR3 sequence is CASSAPQGDEQYF. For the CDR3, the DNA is TGTGCCAGCAGCGCACCACAGGGAGACGAGCAGTACTTC.

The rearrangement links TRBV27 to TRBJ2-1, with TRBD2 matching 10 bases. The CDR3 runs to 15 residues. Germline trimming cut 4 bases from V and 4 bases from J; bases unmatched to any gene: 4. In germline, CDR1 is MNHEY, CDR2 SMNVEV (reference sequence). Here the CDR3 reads CASSWTSGGYNEQFF. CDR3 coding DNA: TGTGCCAGCAGTTGGACTAGCGGAGGATACAATGAGCAGTTCTTC.

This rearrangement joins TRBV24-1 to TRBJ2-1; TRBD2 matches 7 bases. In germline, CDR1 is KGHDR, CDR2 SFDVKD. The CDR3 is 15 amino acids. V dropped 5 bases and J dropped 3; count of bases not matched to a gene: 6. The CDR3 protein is CATSGRDYLYNEQFF. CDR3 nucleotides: TGTGCCACCAGTGGCCGGGACTATCTCTACAATGAGCAGTTCTTC.

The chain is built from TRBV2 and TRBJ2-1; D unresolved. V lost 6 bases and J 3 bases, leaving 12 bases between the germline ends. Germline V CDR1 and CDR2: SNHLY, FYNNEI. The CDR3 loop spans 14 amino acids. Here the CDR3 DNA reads TGTGCCAGCAGCGCTAGGCAGATCTACAATGAGCAGTTCTTC. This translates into CASSARQIYNEQFF.

The CDR3 DNA reads TGTGCCAGCAGCCCCGGGGATAAAAACATTCAGTACTTC. Its translation is CASSPGDKNIQYF. V gene TRBV28 combines with J gene TRBJ2-4; possible D gene TRBD2, 5 bases. Germline CDR1 MDHEN, CDR2 SYDVKM. V lost 6 bases and J lost 4, with 10 bases in between. The CDR3 is 13 amino acids.

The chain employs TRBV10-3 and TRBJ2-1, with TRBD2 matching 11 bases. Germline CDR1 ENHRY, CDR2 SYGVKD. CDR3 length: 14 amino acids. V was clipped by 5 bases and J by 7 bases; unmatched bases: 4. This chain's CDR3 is CAISQGLADNEQFF. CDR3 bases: TGTGCCATCAGTCAGGGACTAGCGGATAATGAGCAGTTCTTC.

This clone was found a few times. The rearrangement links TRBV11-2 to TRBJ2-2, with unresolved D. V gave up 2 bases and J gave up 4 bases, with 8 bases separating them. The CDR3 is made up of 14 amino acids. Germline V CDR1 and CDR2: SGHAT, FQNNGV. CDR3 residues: CASSLSSLTGELFF. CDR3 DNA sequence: TGTGCCAGCAGCTTATCTAGTCTCACCGGGGAGCTGTTTTTT.

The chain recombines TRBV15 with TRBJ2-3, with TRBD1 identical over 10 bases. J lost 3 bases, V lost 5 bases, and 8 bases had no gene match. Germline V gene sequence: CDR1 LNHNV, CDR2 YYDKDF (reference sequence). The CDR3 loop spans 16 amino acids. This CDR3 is CATSGALGQGTDTQYF. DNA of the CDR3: TGTGCCACCAGCGGGGCCTTGGGACAGGGGACAGATACGCAGTATTTT.

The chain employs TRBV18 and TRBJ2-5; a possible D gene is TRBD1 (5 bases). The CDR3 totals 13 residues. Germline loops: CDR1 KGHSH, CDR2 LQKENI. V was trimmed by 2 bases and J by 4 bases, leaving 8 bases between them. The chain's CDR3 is CASSPVQGETQYF. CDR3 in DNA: TGTGCCAGCTCACCAGTCCAGGGAGAGACCCAGTACTTC.

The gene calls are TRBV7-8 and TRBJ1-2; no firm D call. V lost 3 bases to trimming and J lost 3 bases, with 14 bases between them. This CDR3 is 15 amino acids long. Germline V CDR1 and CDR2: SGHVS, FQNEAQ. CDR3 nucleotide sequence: TGTGCCAGCAGCTTTCGGGTCCACCCAGACTATGGCTACACCTTC. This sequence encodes CASSFRVHPDYGYTF.

The CDR3 here is CASSDLTGANSPLHF. The CDR3 region has the DNA TGTGCCAGCAGTGACTTAACAGGGGCGAATTCACCCCTCCACTTT. The rearrangement uses TRBV25-1 and TRBJ1-6, with 7 bases lining up with TRBD1. The CDR3 sequence is 15 residues long. The V gene end was trimmed by 3 bases and the J gene end by 7 bases; junction bases not matched to a gene: 6. CDR1 is MGHDK and CDR2 is SYGVNS in the germline V gene. Filled out from reference TRBV25-1 and TRBJ1-6, the complete variable domain reads EADIYQTPRYLVIGTGKKITLECSQTMGHDKMYWYQQDPGMELHLIHYSYGVNSTEKGDLSSESTVSRIRTEHFPLTLESARPSHTSQYLCASSDLTGANSPLHFGNGTRLTVT.

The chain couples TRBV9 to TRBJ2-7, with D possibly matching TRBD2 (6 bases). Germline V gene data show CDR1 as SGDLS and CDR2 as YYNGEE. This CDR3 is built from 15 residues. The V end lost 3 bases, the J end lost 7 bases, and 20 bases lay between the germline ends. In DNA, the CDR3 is TGTGCCAGCAGCGCTTTGGGACTTGGGGTCGGGGAGCAGTACTTC. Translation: CASSALGLGVGEQYF.

CDR3 nucleotide sequence: TGTGCCAGCAGACTGGGCCCCCGTGGGGAGCTGTTTTTT. Encoded protein: CASRLGPRGELFF. The chain has TRBV6-5 and TRBJ2-2; D is unclear. This CDR3 contains 13 residues. The V gene's germline CDR1 is MNHEY and CDR2 SVGAGI. Trimming removed 6 bases from V and 8 bases from J, with 13 bases in between.

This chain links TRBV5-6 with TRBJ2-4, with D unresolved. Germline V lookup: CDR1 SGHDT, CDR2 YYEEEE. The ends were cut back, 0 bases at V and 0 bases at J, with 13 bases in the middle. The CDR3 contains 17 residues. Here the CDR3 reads CASSLGAANLAKNIQYF. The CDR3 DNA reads TGTGCCAGCAGCTTGGGGGCAGCCAACTTAGCCAAAAACATTCAGTACTTC.

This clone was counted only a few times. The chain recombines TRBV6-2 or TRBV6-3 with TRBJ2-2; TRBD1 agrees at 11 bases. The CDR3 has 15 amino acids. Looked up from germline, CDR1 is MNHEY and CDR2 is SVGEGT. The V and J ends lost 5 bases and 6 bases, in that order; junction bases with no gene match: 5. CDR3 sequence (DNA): TGTGCCAGCAGTGGGACAGGGGGTCACTCCGGGGAGCTGTTTTTT. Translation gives CASSGTGGHSGELFF.

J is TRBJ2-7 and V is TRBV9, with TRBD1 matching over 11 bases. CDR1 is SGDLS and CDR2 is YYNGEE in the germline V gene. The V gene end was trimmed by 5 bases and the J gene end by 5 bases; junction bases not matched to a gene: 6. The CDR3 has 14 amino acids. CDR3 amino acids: CASSTGQGADEQYF. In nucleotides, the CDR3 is TGTGCCAGCAGTACAGGACAGGGGGCGGACGAGCAGTACTTC.

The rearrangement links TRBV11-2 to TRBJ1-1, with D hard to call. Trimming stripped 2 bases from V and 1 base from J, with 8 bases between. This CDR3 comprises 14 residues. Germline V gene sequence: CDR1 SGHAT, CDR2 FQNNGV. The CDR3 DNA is TGTGCCAGCAGCTTAAGTAGAGGGAACACTGAAGCTTTCTTT. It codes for CASSLSRGNTEAFF.

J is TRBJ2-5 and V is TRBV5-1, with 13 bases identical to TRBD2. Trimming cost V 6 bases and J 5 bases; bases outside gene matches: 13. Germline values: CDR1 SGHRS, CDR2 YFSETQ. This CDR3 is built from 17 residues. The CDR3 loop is CASKRLAGGGIRETQYF. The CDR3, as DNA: TGCGCCAGCAAAAGACTAGCGGGAGGTGGGATAAGGGAGACCCAGTACTTC.

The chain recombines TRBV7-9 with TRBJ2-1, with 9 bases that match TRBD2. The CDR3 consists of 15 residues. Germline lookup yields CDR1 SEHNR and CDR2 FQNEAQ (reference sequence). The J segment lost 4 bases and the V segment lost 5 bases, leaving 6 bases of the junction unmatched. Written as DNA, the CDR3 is TGTGCCAGCAGCCCCTCTAGCGGGATTTACAATGAGCAGTTCTTC. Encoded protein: CASSPSSGIYNEQFF.

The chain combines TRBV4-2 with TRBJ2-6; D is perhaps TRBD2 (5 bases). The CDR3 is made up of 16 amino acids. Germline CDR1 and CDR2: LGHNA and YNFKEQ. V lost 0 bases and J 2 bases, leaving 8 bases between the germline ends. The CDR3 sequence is CASSQDRGTGANVLTF. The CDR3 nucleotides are TGTGCCAGCAGCCAAGATCGAGGGACTGGGGCCAACGTCCTGACTTTC.

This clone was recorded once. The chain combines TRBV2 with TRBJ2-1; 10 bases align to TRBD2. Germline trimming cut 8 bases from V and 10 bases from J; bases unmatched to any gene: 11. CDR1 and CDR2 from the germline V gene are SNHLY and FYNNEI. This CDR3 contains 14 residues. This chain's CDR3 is CASRFASGRVEQFF. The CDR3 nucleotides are TGTGCCAGCCGCTTTGCTAGCGGGAGAGTCGAGCAGTTCTTC.

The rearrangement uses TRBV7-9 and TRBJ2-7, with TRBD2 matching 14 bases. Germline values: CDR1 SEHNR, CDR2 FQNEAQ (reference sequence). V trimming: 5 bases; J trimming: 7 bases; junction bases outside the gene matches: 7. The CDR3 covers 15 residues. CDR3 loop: CASSATSGRAGEQYF. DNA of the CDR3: TGTGCCAGCAGCGCGACTAGCGGGAGGGCGGGGGAGCAGTACTTC.

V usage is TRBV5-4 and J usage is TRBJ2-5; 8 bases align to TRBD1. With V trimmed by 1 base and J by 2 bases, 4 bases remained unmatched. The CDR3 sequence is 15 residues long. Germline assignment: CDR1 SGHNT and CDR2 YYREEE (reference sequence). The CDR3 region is CASSLTTGGQETQYF. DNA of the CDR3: TGTGCCAGCAGCTTGACTACAGGGGGGCAAGAGACCCAGTACTTC. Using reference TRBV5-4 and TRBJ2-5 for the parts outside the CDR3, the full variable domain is ETGVTQSPTHLIKTRGQQVTLRCSSQSGHNTVSWYQQALGQGPQFIFQYYREEENGRGNFPPRFSGLQFPNYSSELNVNALELDDSALYLCASSLTTGGQETQYFGPGTRLLVL.

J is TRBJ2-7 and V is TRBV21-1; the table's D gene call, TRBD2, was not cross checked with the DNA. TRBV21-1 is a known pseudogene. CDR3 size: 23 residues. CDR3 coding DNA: TGTGCCAGCAGCAAAGCGGAGGGACAGGGGCCCCCGGGACTAGCGGGAGGGCCCTACGAGCAGTACTTC. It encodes CASSKAEGQGPPGLAGGPYEQYF.

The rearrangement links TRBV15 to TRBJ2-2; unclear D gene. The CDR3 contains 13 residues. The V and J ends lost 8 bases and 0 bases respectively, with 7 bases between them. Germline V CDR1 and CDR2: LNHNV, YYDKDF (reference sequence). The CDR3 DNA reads TGTGCCACCGCGAGGACGAACACCGGGGAGCTGTTTTTT. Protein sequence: CATARTNTGELFF.